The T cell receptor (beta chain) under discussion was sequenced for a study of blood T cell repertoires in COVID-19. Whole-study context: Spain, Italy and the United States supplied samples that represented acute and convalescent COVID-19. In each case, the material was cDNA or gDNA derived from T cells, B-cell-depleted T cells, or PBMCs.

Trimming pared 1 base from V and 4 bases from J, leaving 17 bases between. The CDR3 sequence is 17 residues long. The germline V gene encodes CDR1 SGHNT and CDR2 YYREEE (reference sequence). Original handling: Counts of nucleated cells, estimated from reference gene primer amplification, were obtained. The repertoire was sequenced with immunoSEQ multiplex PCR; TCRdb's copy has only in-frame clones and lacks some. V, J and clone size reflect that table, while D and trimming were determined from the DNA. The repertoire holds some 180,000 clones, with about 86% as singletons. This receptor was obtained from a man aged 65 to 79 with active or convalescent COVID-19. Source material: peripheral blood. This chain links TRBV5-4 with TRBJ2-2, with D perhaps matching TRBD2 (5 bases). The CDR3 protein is CASSLPGLGPSTGELFF. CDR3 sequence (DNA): TGTGCCAGCAGCTTGCCGGGGTTAGGGCCGTCCACCGGGGAGCTGTTTTTT. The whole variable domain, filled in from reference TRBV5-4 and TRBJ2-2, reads ETGVTQSPTHLIKTRGQQVTLRCSSQSGHNTVSWYQQALGQGPQFIFQYYREEENGRGNFPPRFSGLQFPNYSSELNVNALELDDSALYLCASSLPGLGPSTGELFFGEGSRLTVL.